These T cell receptor beta chains were read from a single sample in a study of blood T cell repertoires in COVID-19. The data were produced by immunoSEQ multiplex PCR, yet TCRdb's version contains in-frame clones alone and is incomplete. The sample lists about 97,000 clones; 80% to 95% were seen once. Material for sequencing was peripheral blood. All receptors derive from a woman aged 45 to 65 with COVID-19, enrolled during active disease. Both conserved end residues are part of each CDR3. Each record gives: D gene, J gene, clone size, V gene, CDR3 DNA, CDR3 protein. The D gene is left open where the match is weak. Only part of the rows carry a size: once, few, many, or a class if the clone is expanded.

TRBD1	TRBJ2-1	-	TRBV24-1	TGTGCCACCAGTGACACCGCAGGGGGCATCGGGGTGAATGAGCAGTTCTTC	CATSDTAGGIGVNEQFF
TRBD2	TRBJ2-1	-	TRBV6-1	TGTGCCAGCAGTGAAATGGCTAGCGGGCGCTCTTGGCGTGAGCAGTTCTTC	CASSEMASGRSWREQFF
-	TRBJ1-1	-	TRBV24-1	TGTGCCACCAGCAGGGGACTGAACACTGAAGCTTTCTTT	CATSRGLNTEAFF
-	TRBJ2-1	-	TRBV28	TGTGCCAGCAGTTCAGGGGTTAACGGTGAGCAGTTCTTC	CASSSGVNGEQFF
-	TRBJ1-2	-	TRBV7-2	TGTGCCAGCTCCATAGGGGATGGCTACACCTTC	CASSIGDGYTF
TRBD1	TRBJ1-1	-	TRBV24-1	TGTGCCACCAGGGGGACAGGGCAAGACCGAGCTTTCTTT	CATRGTGQDRAFF
-	TRBJ1-5	-	TRBV20-1	TGCAGTGCTAGTTGGGGGCTGAATCAGCCCCAGCATTTT	CSASWGLNQPQHF
-	TRBJ1-5	-	TRBV7-9	TGTGCCAGCAGCTCGGCACAGGGCCCAAATCAGCCCCAGCATTTT	CASSSAQGPNQPQHF
-	TRBJ2-3	-	TRBV6-2/TRBV6-3	TGTGCCAGCAGTTATGACCCCCAGGGCCACGACGATACGCAGTATTTT	CASSYDPQGHDDTQYF
TRBD1	TRBJ2-2	-	TRBV9	TGTGCCAGCAGCCCTAAGACAGGGGGTTTCGGGGAGCTGTTTTTT	CASSPKTGGFGELFF
-	TRBJ1-3	-	TRBV9	TGTGCCAGCAGCGTATCCCCCCACAGAAGCTCTGGAAACACCATATATTTT	CASSVSPHRSSGNTIYF
-	TRBJ1-5	-	TRBV27	TGTGCCAGCAGCGAAGGGGTGGAGGGGATTCAGCCCCAGCATTTT	CASSEGVEGIQPQHF
-	TRBJ2-7	-	TRBV15	TGTGCCACCAGCAGTGGGGTCCGGGACACGTCCTACGAGCAGTACTTC	CATSSGVRDTSYEQYF
TRBD1	TRBJ1-2	-	TRBV7-2	TGTGCCAGCAGCTTAGCGACAGGGCGCGGCTACACCTTC	CASSLATGRGYTF
-	TRBJ1-1	-	TRBV11-2	TGTGCCAGCAGCTTAGAGGACTCTGAAGCTTTCTTT	CASSLEDSEAFF
TRBD1	TRBJ1-1	-	TRBV11-3	TGTGCCAGCAGCTCAGCAGGGGGCACTGAAGCTTTCTTT	CASSSAGGTEAFF
-	TRBJ2-6	-	TRBV20-1	TGCAGTGCTAGTACCGACACCCTGGGGGCCAACGTCCTGACTTTC	CSASTDTLGANVLTF
TRBD1	TRBJ1-2	-	TRBV5-1	TGCGCCAGCAGCCGGACAGGGGAGGACTATGGCTACACCTTC	CASSRTGEDYGYTF
TRBD2	TRBJ2-7	-	TRBV18	TGTGCCAGCTCACCCGACTGGACTAGCGGGTCCTACGAGCAGTACTTC	CASSPDWTSGSYEQYF
-	TRBJ1-6	-	TRBV10-3	TGTGCCATCCGAGGCAGAGACTATAATTCACCCCTCCACTTT	CAIRGRDYNSPLHF
-	TRBJ1-1	-	TRBV12-3/TRBV12-4	TGTGCCATCACCAGGGGCATGAACACTGAAGCTTTCTTT	CAITRGMNTEAFF
-	TRBJ1-6	-	TRBV12-3/TRBV12-4	TGTGCCAGCAGTTTTCTAGGGAGATCCCTCCACTTT	CASSFLGRSLHF
-	TRBJ2-3	-	TRBV21-1	TGTGCCAGCAGCGAAAAAGGCTCCGCTAGCGGGGCAGACACAGATACGCAGTATTTT	CASSEKGSASGADTDTQYF
TRBD2	TRBJ2-2	-	TRBV7-9	TGTGCCAGCAGCCCTGGGACTAGCGGGACCACCGGGGAGCTGTTTTTT	CASSPGTSGTTGELFF
-	TRBJ1-1	-	TRBV6-6	TGTGCCAGCAGTTTTGTAGGGGCGGACACTGAAGCTTTCTTT	CASSFVGADTEAFF
TRBD1	TRBJ1-1	-	TRBV6-5	TGTGCCAGCAGTTACGGGACAGACCAGAACACTGAAGCTTTCTTT	CASSYGTDQNTEAFF
TRBD1	TRBJ1-1	-	TRBV10-2	TGCGCCAGCAGTGAGGGACTATCGTTAGCAGGGGGCACTGAAGCTTTCTTT	CASSEGLSLAGGTEAFF
-	TRBJ1-1	-	TRBV10-2	TGCGCCAGCAGACAGGGCCGAGAGAACACTGAAGCTTTCTTT	CASRQGRENTEAFF
-	TRBJ1-1	-	TRBV4-1	TGCGCCAGCAGCCAAGACAGGGGATCGGGAGCTTTCTTT	CASSQDRGSGAFF
-	TRBJ1-2	-	TRBV29-1	TGCAGCGTTTTTCGGTCTAACTATGGCTACACCTTC	CSVFRSNYGYTF
TRBD2	TRBJ2-3	once	TRBV7-9	TGTGCCAGCAGCTTGACTAGCGGAACTCTCACAGATACGCAGTATTTT	CASSLTSGTLTDTQYF
-	TRBJ1-4	few	TRBV7-9	TGTGCCAGCAGCTTGAGGGGGTGGGAAAAACTGTTTTTT	CASSLRGWEKLFF
-	TRBJ2-3	-	TRBV10-3	TGTGCCATCAGTGACGGAACAGCTAGCACAGATACGCAGTATTTT	CAISDGTASTDTQYF
TRBD2	TRBJ2-3	once	TRBV27	TGTGCCAGTAAGCTTAGCGGGGGCGATACGCAGTATTTT	CASKLSGGDTQYF
TRBD2	TRBJ2-2	-	TRBV2	TGTGCCAGTCGGACTAGCGGGGGGCCGAACACCGGGGAGCTGTTTTTT	CASRTSGGPNTGELFF
-	TRBJ1-2	-	TRBV14	TGTGCCAGCAGCCAAGTGGGGAGCTATGGCTACACCTTC	CASSQVGSYGYTF
TRBD1	TRBJ2-3	-	TRBV14	TGTGCCAGCAGCCAAGTCCGCCAGGGGGCTCCTCATACGCAGTATTTT	CASSQVRQGAPHTQYF
-	TRBJ1-2	-	TRBV10-1	TGCGCCAGCAGTGAGGTCCGGGGCTATGGCTACACCTTC	CASSEVRGYGYTF
TRBD2	TRBJ2-5	-	TRBV9	TGTGCCAGCAGCGTAGGGACTAGCGATCCAGAGACCCAGTACTTC	CASSVGTSDPETQYF
-	TRBJ1-6	-	TRBV5-8	TGTGCCAGCAGCCCGGACTGGAATTCACCCCTCCACTTT	CASSPDWNSPLHF
-	TRBJ2-2	-	TRBV24-1	TGTGCCACCAGTGATTTCCTTGGGACACAACCAGCGGGGGAGCTGTTTTTT	CATSDFLGTQPAGELFF
-	TRBJ2-1	-	TRBV24-1	TGTGCCACCACTAACAGCCGAAGTTCCTACAATGAGCAGTTCTTC	CATTNSRSSYNEQFF
-	TRBJ1-1	-	TRBV28	TGTGCCAGCATTGGGACAAGGACTGAAGCTTTCTTT	CASIGTRTEAFF
-	TRBJ1-3	-	TRBV11-2	TGTGCCAGCAGCTTCGACGATGGGGCGCGGGGAAACACCATATATTTT	CASSFDDGARGNTIYF
-	TRBJ1-2	-	TRBV5-4	TGTGCCAGCAGCTTGGTGCAGGTTGAAGAAGGCTACACCTTC	CASSLVQVEEGYTF
TRBD2	TRBJ2-1	-	TRBV30	TGTGCCTGGAGAACCGCGGGGGGGCCGAGCAATGAGCAGTTCTTC	CAWRTAGGPSNEQFF
-	TRBJ1-2	few	TRBV3-1/TRBV3-2	TGTGCCAGCAGCCAAGTCCTAGTGGGGGGGGATGGCTACACCTTC	CASSQVLVGGDGYTF
-	TRBJ1-1	once	TRBV18	TGTGCCAGCTCACCCCCGAGCGGTGTTATGAACACTGAAGCTTTCTTT	CASSPPSGVMNTEAFF
-	TRBJ1-4	once	TRBV2	TGTGCCAGCAGCCCCTATGGGGAGGAAAAACTGTTTTTT	CASSPYGEEKLFF
TRBD2	TRBJ2-2	-	TRBV24-1	TGTGCCACCAGTGAACCTACCGGGACTAGCGGGACCGGGGAGCTGTTTTTT	CATSEPTGTSGTGELFF
-	TRBJ2-4	once	TRBV21-1	TGTGCCAGCAGCAAAGGTCGGGACAATCTAGCCAAAAACATTCAGTACTTC	CASSKGRDNLAKNIQYF
-	TRBJ2-1	-	TRBV18	TGTGCCAGCTCAGCTTCTCAGGGAAATGAGCAGTTCTTC	CASSASQGNEQFF
TRBD1	TRBJ1-4	-	TRBV14	TGTGCCAGCAGCCAAAGGCCCTTACAGGGGGCGAGGGAAAAACTGTTTTTT	CASSQRPLQGAREKLFF
-	TRBJ2-1	-	TRBV7-8	TGTGCCAGCAGCTCCAGGGATGAGCAGTTCTTC	CASSSRDEQFF
TRBD1	TRBJ2-5	once	TRBV27	TGTGCCAGCAGTTCCCGGGACAGGGGGCTTGTGGGTGATAGGGAGACCCAGTACTTC	CASSSRDRGLVGDRETQYF
TRBD2	TRBJ2-2	-	TRBV19	TGTGCCAGTAGTCTTCTCCCGGGGGGAACCGGGGAGCTGTTTTTT	CASSLLPGGTGELFF
TRBD1	TRBJ2-3	-	TRBV9	TGTGCCAGCAGCGTTTCGACAGGGGTAACAGATACGCAGTATTTT	CASSVSTGVTDTQYF
-	TRBJ1-5	-	TRBV21-1	TGTGCCAGCAACAACTCAGAGACAGGGAGGCAGCCCCAGCATTTT	CASNNSETGRQPQHF
TRBD1	TRBJ2-7	-	TRBV25-1	TGTGCCAGCAGTGGGACAGGGGCACGCGAGCAGTACTTC	CASSGTGAREQYF
-	TRBJ1-1	-	TRBV19	TGTGCCAGTAGTAGGGCTCCCACTGAAGCTTTCTTT	CASSRAPTEAFF